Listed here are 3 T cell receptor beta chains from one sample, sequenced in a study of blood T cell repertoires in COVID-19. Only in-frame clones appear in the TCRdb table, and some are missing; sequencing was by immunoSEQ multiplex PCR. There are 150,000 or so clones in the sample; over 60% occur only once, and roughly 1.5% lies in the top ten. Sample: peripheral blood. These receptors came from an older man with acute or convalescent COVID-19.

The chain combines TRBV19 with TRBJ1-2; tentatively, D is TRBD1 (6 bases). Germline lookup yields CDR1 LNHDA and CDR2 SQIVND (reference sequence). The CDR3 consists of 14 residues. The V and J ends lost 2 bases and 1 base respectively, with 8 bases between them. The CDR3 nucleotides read TGTGCCAGTAGTATATTACAGGGTAACTATGGCTACACCTTC. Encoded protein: CASSILQGNYGYTF. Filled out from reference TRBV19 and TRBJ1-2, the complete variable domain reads DGGITQSPKYLFRKEGQNVTLSCEQNLNHDAMYWYRQDPGQGLRLIYYSQIVNDFQKGDIAEGYSVSREKKESFPLTVTSAQKNPTAFYLCASSILQGNYGYTFGSGTRLTVV.

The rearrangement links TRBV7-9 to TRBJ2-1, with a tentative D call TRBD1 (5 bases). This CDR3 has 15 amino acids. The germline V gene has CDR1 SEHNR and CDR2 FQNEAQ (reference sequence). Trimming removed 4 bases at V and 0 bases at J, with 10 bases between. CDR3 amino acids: CASSYRTSSYNEQFF. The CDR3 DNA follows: TGTGCCAGCAGCTACAGGACCAGCTCCTACAATGAGCAGTTCTTC.

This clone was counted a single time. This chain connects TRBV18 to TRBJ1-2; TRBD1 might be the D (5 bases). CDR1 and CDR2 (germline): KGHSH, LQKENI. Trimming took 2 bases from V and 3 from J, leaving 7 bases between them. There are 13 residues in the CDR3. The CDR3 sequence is CASSPDSDYGYTF. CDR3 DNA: TGTGCCAGCTCACCAGACAGCGACTATGGCTACACCTTC.